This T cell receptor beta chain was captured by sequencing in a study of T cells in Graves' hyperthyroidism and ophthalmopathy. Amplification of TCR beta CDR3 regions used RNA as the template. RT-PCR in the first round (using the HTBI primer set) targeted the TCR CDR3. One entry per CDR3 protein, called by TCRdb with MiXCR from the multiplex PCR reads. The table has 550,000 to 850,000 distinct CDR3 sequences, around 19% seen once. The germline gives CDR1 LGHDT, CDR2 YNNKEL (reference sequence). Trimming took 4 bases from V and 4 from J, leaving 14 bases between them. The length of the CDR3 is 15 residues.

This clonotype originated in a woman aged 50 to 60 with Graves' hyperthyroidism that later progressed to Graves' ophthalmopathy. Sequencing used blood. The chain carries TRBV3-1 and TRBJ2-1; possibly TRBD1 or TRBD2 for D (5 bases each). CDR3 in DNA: TGTGCCAGCAGCCCAGCGAGGGGCCAATACAATGAGCAGTTCTTC. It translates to CASSPARGQYNEQFF.